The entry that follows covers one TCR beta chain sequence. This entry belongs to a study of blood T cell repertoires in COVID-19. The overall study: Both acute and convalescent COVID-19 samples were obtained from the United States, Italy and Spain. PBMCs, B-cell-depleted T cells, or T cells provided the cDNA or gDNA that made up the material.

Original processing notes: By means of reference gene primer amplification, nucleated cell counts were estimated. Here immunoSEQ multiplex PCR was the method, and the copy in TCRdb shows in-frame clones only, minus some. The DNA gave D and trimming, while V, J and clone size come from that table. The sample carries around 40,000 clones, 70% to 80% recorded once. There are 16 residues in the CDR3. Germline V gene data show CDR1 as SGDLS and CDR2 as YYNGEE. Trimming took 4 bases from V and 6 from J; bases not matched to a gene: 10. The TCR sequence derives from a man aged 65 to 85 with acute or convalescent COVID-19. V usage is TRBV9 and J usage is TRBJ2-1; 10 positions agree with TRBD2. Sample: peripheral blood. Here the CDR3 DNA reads TGTGCCAGCAGCCTCGTACAAGCGGGAGGGCCCAATGAGCAGTTCTTC. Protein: CASSLVQAGGPNEQFF.